This TCR beta chain was recovered during a study of control samples from healthy donors and cancer patients. Measured with immunoSEQ multiplex PCR; TCRdb has only the in-frame clones, and not every one. The sample has about 88,000 clones; more than 80% are singletons. Germline lookup yields CDR1 KGHSH and CDR2 LQKENI. This CDR3 region has 16 residues. Trimming cost V 3 bases and J 5 bases, with 19 bases left between them. The sequence was collected from a man aged 18 to 29 in good health. The specimen was blood. This chain links TRBV18 with TRBJ1-1, with D tentatively TRBD1 (6 bases). The CDR3 region is CASSPRQADLGTEAFF. CDR3 DNA: TGTGCCAGCTCACCTCGACAGGCCGACCTGGGGACTGAAGCTTTCTTT.